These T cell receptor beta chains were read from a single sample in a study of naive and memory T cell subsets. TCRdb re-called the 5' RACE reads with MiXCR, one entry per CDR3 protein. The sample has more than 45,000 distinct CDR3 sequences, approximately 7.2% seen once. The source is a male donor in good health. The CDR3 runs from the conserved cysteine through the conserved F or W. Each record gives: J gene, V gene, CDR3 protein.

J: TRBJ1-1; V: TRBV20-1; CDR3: CSARDLHASNLMNTEAFF
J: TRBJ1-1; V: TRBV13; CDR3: CAQDIPENTEAFF
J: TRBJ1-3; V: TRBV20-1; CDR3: CSAISTNTIYF
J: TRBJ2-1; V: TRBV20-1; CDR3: CSATLAAGSYNEQFF
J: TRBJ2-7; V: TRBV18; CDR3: CASSPGSGMNEQYF
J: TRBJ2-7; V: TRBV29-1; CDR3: CSARQGEANEQYF
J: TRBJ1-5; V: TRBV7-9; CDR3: CASSSGPNQPQHF
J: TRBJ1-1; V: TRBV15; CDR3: CATSRDLTKMNTEAFF
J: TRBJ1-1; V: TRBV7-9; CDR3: CASSTKGFVGLRTEFGTEAFF
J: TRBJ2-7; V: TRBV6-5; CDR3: CASKGPSSYEQYF
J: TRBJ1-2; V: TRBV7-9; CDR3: CASGEGQGSGYTF
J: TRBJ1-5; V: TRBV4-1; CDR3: CASSQVSRGPENSNQPQHF
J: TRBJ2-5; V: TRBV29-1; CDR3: CSVELGERETQYF
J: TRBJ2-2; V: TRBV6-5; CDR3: CASSYSGTGENTGELFF
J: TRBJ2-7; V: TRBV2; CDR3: CASSETERTSYEQYF
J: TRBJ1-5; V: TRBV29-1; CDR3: CSACVGEDQPQHF
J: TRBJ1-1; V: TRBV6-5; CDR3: CASRVTGVENTEAFF
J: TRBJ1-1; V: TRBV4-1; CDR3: CASSPDRGTDTEAFF
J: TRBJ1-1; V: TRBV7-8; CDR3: CASSPRGGAEAFF
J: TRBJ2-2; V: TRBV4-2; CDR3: CASSQDRGFGLAGWTGELFF
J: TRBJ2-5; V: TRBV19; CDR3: CATAGVSQETQYF
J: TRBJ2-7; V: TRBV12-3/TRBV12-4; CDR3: CASSVGTGWEQYF
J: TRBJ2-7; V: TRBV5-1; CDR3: CASSLATGTGGHEQYF
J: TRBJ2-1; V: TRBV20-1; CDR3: CSARAAREGTDEQFF
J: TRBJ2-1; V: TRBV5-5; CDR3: CASSFIGNEQFF
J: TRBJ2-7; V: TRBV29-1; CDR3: CSAGTGSPSYEQYF
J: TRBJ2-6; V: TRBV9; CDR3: CASSLEGSSGANVLTF
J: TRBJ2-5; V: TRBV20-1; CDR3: CSARPPRPGVQETQYF
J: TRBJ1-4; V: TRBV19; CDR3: CASSIGTGGWGEKLFF
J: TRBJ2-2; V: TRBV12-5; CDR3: CASGLARLTNTGELFF
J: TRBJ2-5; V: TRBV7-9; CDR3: CASSFQRSPLTQYF
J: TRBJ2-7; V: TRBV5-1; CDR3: CASSLAGDGGYEQYF
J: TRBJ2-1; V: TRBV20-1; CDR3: CSALLSSGGFNEQFF
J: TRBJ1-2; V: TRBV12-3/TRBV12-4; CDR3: CASSRMQGAWGYTF
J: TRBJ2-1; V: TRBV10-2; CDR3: CASSESLAGVGYNEQFF
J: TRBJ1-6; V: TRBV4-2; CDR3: CASTEELVNNSPLHF
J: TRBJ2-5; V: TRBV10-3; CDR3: CAISATESSETQYF
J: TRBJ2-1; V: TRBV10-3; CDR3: CAIRTREAGDNEQFF
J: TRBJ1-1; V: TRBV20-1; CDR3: CSARETGLWDTEAFF
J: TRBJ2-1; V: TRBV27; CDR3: CASSSRGSSYNEQFF
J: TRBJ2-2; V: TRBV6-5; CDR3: CASGTDLAGGPTGELFF
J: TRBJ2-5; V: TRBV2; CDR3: CASSIQGASRETQYF
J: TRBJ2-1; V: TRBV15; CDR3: CATAGGREQFF
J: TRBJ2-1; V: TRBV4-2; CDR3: CASEGTGGNNEQFF
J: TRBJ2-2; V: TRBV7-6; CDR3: CASGITGSITGELFF
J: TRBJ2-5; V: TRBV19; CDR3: CASSIDRVTKETQYF
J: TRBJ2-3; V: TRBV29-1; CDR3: CSGQSTDTQYF
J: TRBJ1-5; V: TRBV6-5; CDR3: CASSPWGGYSNQPQHF
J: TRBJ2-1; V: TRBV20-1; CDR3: CSAPPGTSGGWTYNEQFF
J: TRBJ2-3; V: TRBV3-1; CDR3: CASSQDSIGSSQYF
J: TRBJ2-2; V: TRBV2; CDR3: CASSVGQGDTGELFF
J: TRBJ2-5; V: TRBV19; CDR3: CASSIQRGPRETQYF
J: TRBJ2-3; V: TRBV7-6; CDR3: CASSGTSGGANTQYF
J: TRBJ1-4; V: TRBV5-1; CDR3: CASSLEGPYNEKLFF
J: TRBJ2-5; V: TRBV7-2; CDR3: CASSLGPGAETQYF